This T cell receptor beta chain originates from a study of shared clonotypes between healthy human individuals. Naive CD8 cells were CD45RO-negative, positively selected for CCR7, excluding terminally differentiated effector memory CD45RA+ cells. All donors were healthy HIV-negative adults lacking recent acute infections or vaccinations. The CDR3 sequence is 15 residues long. Trimming left V 5 bases short and J 6 bases short, with 19 bases between. The germline V gene encodes CDR1 LNHNV and CDR2 YYDKDF (reference sequence). In the source study's methods: Without quality scores, immunoSEQ junctional reads could not be filtered like full-length reads. The protocol was immunoSEQ multiplex PCR, while the TCRdb copy is restricted to in-frame clones and leaves out a portion. V and J calls and clone size are as listed in that table; D and trimming were resolved from the DNA. In the table there are about 2.2 million clones, just over 90% of which are singletons.

Sample: naive CD8+ T cells from PBMCs. This chain joins TRBV15 and TRBJ1-2; D possibly corresponds to TRBD1 (5 bases). The clonotype was recovered from a man aged 18 to 29 in good health. Some clones in this sample may be carry-over from other donors' samples. CDR3 region: CATSGTENGRDGYTF. CDR3 sequence (DNA): TGTGCCACCAGCGGGACGGAAAATGGGCGGGATGGCTACACCTTC.